What follows is one TCR beta chain and its context. The data stem from a study of T cell changes during pregnancy in multiple sclerosis. Some clones are missing from TCRdb's copy, which holds only in-frame ones; the method was immunoSEQ multiplex PCR. The sample yields over 30,000 clones, around 89% seen once. The sequences come from CD8+ T cells from peripheral blood mononuclear cells, collected in the third trimester of pregnancy. This clonotype was sampled from a female donor with multiple sclerosis, enrolled in a pregnancy study.

The DNA of the CDR3 is TGTGCCAGCAGGGGGATAGGGACAGGAATCTACGAGCAGTACTTC. Translating gives CASRGIGTGIYEQYF. J is TRBJ2-7 and V is TRBV27, with TRBD1 identical over 8 bases. The CDR3 covers 15 residues. Per the germline V gene, CDR1 is MNHEY and CDR2 is SMNVEV (reference sequence). V was clipped by 6 bases and J by 3 bases; unmatched bases: 10.